This T cell receptor beta chain appears in the sequencing data of a study of blood T cell repertoires in COVID-19. Whole-study context: Material from acute and convalescent COVID-19 was sourced from the United States, Italy and Spain.

This clone was seen only once. The data were produced by immunoSEQ multiplex PCR, yet TCRdb's version contains in-frame clones alone and is incomplete. The sample includes approximately 94,000 clones, 88% seen only once; the top ten take around 4.5%. Sample: peripheral blood. This receptor was taken from a woman older than 75 with active COVID-19.

The CDR3 nucleotides read TGCGCCAGCAGCTTAGCGGGGGGGGGTCAGCCCCAGCATTTT. It is translated as CASSLAGGGQPQHF. The genes are TRBV5-1 and TRBJ1-5; D perhaps matches TRBD1 (5 bases). Per the germline V gene, CDR1 is SGHRS and CDR2 is YFSETQ. This CDR3 is 14 amino acids long. V was shortened by 2 bases and J by 6 bases, with 12 bases between the two germline ends. Full variable domain (missing parts from reference TRBV5-1 and TRBJ1-5): KAGVTQTPRYLIKTRGQQVTLSCSPISGHRSVSWYQQTPGQGLQFLFEYFSETQRNKGNFPGRFSGRQFSNSRSEMNVSTLELGDSALYLCASSLAGGGQPQHFGDGTRLSIL.